This TCR beta chain was documented in a study of glioma-infiltrating T cells after dendritic cell vaccination. For the study at large: Patients received three intradermal dendritic cell vaccine injections at biweekly intervals.

Here immunoSEQ multiplex PCR was the method, and the copy in TCRdb shows in-frame clones only, minus some. The table lists about 82,000 clones, around 90% of them singletons. V lost 6 bases to trimming and J lost 3 bases, with 9 bases between them. The CDR3 sequence is 12 residues long. Germline V gene lookup returns CDR1 KGHSH and CDR2 LQKENI. The sample in question was blood, obtained before dendritic cell vaccination. The V and J genes are TRBV18 and TRBJ2-7, with a possible D match to TRBD1 (6 bases). The clonotype comes from a human donor with glioblastoma. The CDR3 nucleotides read TGTGCCAGCTCTTCGACAGGCTACGAGCAGTACTTC. Amino acids: CASSSTGYEQYF.